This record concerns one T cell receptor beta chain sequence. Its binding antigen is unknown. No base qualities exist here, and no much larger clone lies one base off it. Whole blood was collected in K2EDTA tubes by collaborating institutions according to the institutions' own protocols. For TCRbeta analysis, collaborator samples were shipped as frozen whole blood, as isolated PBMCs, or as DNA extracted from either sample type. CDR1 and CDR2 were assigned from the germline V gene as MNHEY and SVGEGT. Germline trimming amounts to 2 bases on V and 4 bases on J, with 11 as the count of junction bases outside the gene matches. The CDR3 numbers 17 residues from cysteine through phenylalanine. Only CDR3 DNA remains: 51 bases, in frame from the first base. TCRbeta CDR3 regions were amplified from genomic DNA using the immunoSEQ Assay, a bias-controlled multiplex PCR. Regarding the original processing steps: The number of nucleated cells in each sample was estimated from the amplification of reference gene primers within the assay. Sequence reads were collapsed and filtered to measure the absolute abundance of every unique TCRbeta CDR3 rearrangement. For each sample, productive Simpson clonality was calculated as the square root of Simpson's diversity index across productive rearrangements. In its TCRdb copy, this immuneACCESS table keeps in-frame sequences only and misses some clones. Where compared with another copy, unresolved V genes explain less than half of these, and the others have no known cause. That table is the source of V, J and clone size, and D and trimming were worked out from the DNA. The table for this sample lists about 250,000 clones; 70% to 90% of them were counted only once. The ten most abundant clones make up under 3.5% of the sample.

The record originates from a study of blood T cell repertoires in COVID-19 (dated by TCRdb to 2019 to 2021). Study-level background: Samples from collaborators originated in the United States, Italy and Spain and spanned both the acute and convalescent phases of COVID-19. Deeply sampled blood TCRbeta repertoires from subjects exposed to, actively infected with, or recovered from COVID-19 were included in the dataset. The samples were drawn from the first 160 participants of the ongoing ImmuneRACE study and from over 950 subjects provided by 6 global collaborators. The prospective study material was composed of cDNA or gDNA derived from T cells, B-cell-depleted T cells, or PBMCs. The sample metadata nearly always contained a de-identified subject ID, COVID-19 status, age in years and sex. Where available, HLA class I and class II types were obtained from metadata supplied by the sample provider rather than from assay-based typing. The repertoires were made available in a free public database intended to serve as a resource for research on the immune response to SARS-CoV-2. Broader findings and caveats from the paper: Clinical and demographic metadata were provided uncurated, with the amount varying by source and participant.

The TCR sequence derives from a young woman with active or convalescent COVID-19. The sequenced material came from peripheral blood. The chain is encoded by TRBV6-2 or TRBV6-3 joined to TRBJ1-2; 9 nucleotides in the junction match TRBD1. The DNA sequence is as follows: TGTGCCAGCAGTTACGGGACAGGGACATCTGAATTCTATGGCTACACCTTC. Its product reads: CASSYGTGTSEFYGYTF.